A selection of T cell receptor beta chains follows, all from one sample in a study of blood T cell repertoires in COVID-19. Clones were read by immunoSEQ multiplex PCR, and TCRdb kept only the in-frame ones, dropping some. Altogether some 180,000 clones are present, roughly 77% being singletons, with the ten largest covering almost 6%. Sequencing was carried out using peripheral blood. The receptors come from a woman aged 40 to 50 with COVID-19, enrolled during active disease. CDR3s include the opening cysteine and the closing phenylalanine or tryptophan. Fields, in order: CDR3 length, J gene, V gene, CDR3 protein.

15 TRBJ2-5 TRBV7-2 CASSAFSGGAETQYF
15 TRBJ1-6 TRBV11-2 CASSLEAGLGSPLHF
16 TRBJ2-1 TRBV27 CASSTDLAGAYNEQFF
16 TRBJ1-2 TRBV18 CASSPPGGQGRYGYTF
11 TRBJ2-1 TRBV12-3/TRBV12-4 CASVTAVEQFF
12 TRBJ1-1 TRBV9 CASSGDRAEAFF
13 TRBJ2-7 TRBV5-4 CATNAGTRYEQYF
18 TRBJ2-2 TRBV11-2 CASSWGLAGGRRTGELFF
15 TRBJ1-1 TRBV9 CASSVGQGLNTEAFF
16 TRBJ2-5 TRBV7-2 CASSLGAGASQETQYF
14 TRBJ1-1 TRBV10-2 CASRRWELNTEAFF
12 TRBJ1-1 TRBV2 CASSEGAGGAFF
13 TRBJ1-4 TRBV29-1 CSVQTGVGEKLFF
15 TRBJ2-1 TRBV29-1 CSVVNRGVALNEQFF
16 TRBJ2-7 TRBV7-2 CASSLLAAADTYEQYF
14 TRBJ2-7 TRBV6-6 CASRETSGAYEQYF
12 TRBJ2-5 TRBV19 CASRDRGETQYF
12 TRBJ2-3 TRBV5-1 CASRATGDTQYF
17 TRBJ1-2 TRBV4-2 CASSQDGSAGKGFRYTF
13 TRBJ2-7 TRBV3-1/TRBV3-2 CASSRQAGYEQYF
13 TRBJ2-1 TRBV27 CASRRGTGSEQFF
13 TRBJ2-7 TRBV29-1 CSVSGGRGYEQYF
15 TRBJ2-3 TRBV19 CASSITWRGTDTQYF
15 TRBJ2-7 TRBV11-2 CASSLGPGGSYEQYF
16 TRBJ1-2 TRBV18 CASSPPSSDRAYGYTF
12 TRBJ1-5 TRBV12-3/TRBV12-4 CASTQTEQPQHF